The 29 T cell receptor beta chains presented below share a single source sample, sequenced in a study of sequential checkpoint blockade in melanoma. As to treatment: randomized to nivolumab then ipilimumab (arm A) or the reverse (arm B). Profiling relied on immunoSEQ multiplex PCR, and the TCRdb table lists in-frame clones only, not all of them. The table includes about 38,000 clones, about 88% detected once. The specimen was CD8+ T cells sorted from blood (inferred from file names), collected from a patient given nivolumab and ipilimumab in sequence. All receptors come from a human donor with melanoma.

The chain carries TRBV7-9 and TRBJ2-7; 9 bases line up with TRBD1. The CDR3 has 15 amino acids. The germline V gene has CDR1 SEHNR and CDR2 FQNEAQ (reference sequence). With 0 bases clipped from V and 5 bases from J, the junction kept 5 bases outside the gene matches. Written as DNA, the CDR3 is TGTGCCAGCAGCTTAGCACAGGGGGCCCTTAACGAGCAGTACGTC. Its translation: CASSLAQGALNEQYV.

This clone was found once. The genes are TRBV19 and TRBJ1-1, with D unresolved. This CDR3 region has 13 residues. Trimming removed 3 bases from V and 1 base from J, with 6 bases in between. Germline assignment: CDR1 LNHDA and CDR2 SQIVND (reference sequence). The CDR3 sequence is CASSMEGNTEAFF. For the CDR3, the DNA is TGTGCCAGTAGTATGGAGGGGAACACTGAAGCTTTCTTT.

The CDR3, as DNA: TGTGCCAGCAGCCCCCGGGGGGGTGTGAACACTGAAGCTTTCTTT. This codes for CASSPRGGVNTEAFF. The chain carries TRBV9 and TRBJ1-1; tentative D call: TRBD1 (5 bases). There are 15 residues in the CDR3. Trimming took 4 bases from V and 0 from J, leaving 13 bases between them. Germline V gene lookup returns CDR1 SGDLS and CDR2 YYNGEE.

The chain links TRBV5-4 to TRBJ2-5; the D is unclear. The J call is uncertain, as TRBJ2-7 better fits the DNA end. The CDR3 extends over 13 amino acids. Germline V gene data show CDR1 as SGHNT and CDR2 as YYREEE (reference sequence). The CDR3 nucleotides read TGTGCCAGCAGCTTGCTGAGCTCCTACGAGCAGTACTTC. Translating it yields CASSLLSSYEQYF.

The rearrangement links TRBV6-1 to TRBJ1-5, with TRBD1 matching 7 bases. V lost 2 bases and J lost 0; bases outside the gene matches: 13. Germline values: CDR1 MNHNS, CDR2 SASEGT. CDR3 length: 19 amino acids. The CDR3 loop reads CASSESRGQSPYSNQPQHF. Written as DNA, the CDR3 is TGTGCCAGCAGTGAATCTAGGGGACAGTCCCCATATAGCAATCAGCCCCAGCATTTT.

The rearrangement links TRBV6-6 to TRBJ1-5, with D possibly matching TRBD1 (6 bases). This CDR3 is built from 11 residues. Trimming pared 5 bases from V and 9 bases from J, leaving 8 bases between. Germline V gives CDR1 MNHNY, CDR2 SVGAGI (reference sequence). The CDR3: CASSLGGPQHF. As DNA, the CDR3 is TGTGCCAGCAGTCTAGGGGGGCCCCAGCATTTT.

J is TRBJ1-2 and V is TRBV5-1; perhaps TRBD1 as D (5 bases). The CDR3 length is 16 residues. The germline V gene has CDR1 SGHRS and CDR2 YFSETQ. V was shortened by 0 bases and J by 8 bases, with 20 bases between the two germline ends. CDR3 residues: CASSLGGGSPSTGYTF. The CDR3 coding sequence is TGCGCCAGCAGCTTGGGGGGCGGCAGCCCATCCACAGGCTACACCTTC. The full variable domain, completed using reference TRBV5-1 and TRBJ1-2, is KAGVTQTPRYLIKTRGQQVTLSCSPISGHRSVSWYQQTPGQGLQFLFEYFSETQRNKGNFPGRFSGRQFSNSRSEMNVSTLELGDSALYLCASSLGGGSPSTGYTFGSGTRLTVV.

CDR3 sequence reads: CASSMEYTGTGGAGTEAFF. In DNA, the CDR3 is TGTGCCAGCAGCATGGAGTATACCGGGACAGGGGGCGCGGGCACTGAAGCTTTCTTT. The gene calls are TRBV7-2 and TRBJ1-1; 12 bases agree with TRBD1. V was pared by 5 bases and J by 4 bases, with 17 bases of the junction left unmatched. The CDR3 sequence is 19 residues long. Germline CDR1 is SGHTA and CDR2 is FQGNSA. Supplemented by reference TRBV7-2 and TRBJ1-1, the full variable domain reads GAGVSQSPSNKVTEKGKDVELRCDPISGHTALYWYRQSLGQGLEFLIYFQGNSAPDKSGLPSDRFSAERTGGSVSTLTIQRTQQEDSAVYLCASSMEYTGTGGAGTEAFFGQGTRLTVV.

The CDR3 reads CASSRDLIAGGNEQFF. The CDR3 DNA is TGCGCCAGCAGCCGAGATCTCATAGCGGGAGGGAATGAGCAGTTCTTC. The chain is built from TRBV4-3 and TRBJ2-1; 11 positions agree with TRBD2. In germline, CDR1 is LGHNA, CDR2 YSLEER. This CDR3 region has 16 residues. The ends lost 4 bases at V and 7 bases at J; junction bases unmatched: 9.

The chain links TRBV13 to TRBJ1-3; 9 bases line up with TRBD1. Trimming cost V 5 bases and J 1 base; bases outside gene matches: 3. Germline CDR1 reads PRHDT; CDR2 reads FYEKMQ (reference sequence). The CDR3 is 15 residues long. The CDR3 region has the DNA TGTGCCAGCAGCACCGGGACAGGGTCTGGAAACACCATATATTTT. Translated: CASSTGTGSGNTIYF.

This chain uses TRBV7-9 with TRBJ2-3; 7 nucleotides agree with TRBD2. The germline gives CDR1 SEHNR, CDR2 FQNEAQ (reference sequence). V shed 3 bases and J 0 bases; nucleotides not matched to a gene: 3. The CDR3 is 15 amino acids. CDR3 nucleotides: TGTGCCAGCAGCTTGTTTAGCGGGAGCACAGATACGCAGTATTTT. Amino acids: CASSLFSGSTDTQYF.

This rearrangement joins TRBV5-1 to TRBJ1-2; D is perhaps TRBD1 (6 bases). The V end lost 4 bases, the J end lost 8 bases, and 18 bases lay between the germline ends. This CDR3 contains 14 residues. Germline values: CDR1 SGHRS, CDR2 YFSETQ. CDR3 protein: CASSLEPTGQGYTF. The CDR3 bases are TGCGCCAGCAGCCTTGAACCGACAGGCCAGGGCTACACCTTC.

V is TRBV7-9 and J is TRBJ2-2; D is possibly TRBD1 (6 bases). Germline loops: CDR1 SEHNR, CDR2 FQNEAQ (reference sequence). The V gene lost 2 bases and the J gene lost 0 bases, with 13 bases spanning the gap. There are 17 residues in the CDR3. The CDR3 protein is CASSLLLQGPNTGELFF. CDR3 bases: TGTGCCAGCAGCTTACTTCTCCAGGGGCCGAACACCGGGGAGCTGTTTTTT.

The chain employs TRBV27 and TRBJ1-2; D not resolved. This CDR3 spans 12 amino acids. Germline CDR1 reads MNHEY; CDR2 reads SMNVEV (reference sequence). The V gene lost 5 bases and the J gene lost 2 bases, with 6 bases spanning the gap. The CDR3 spells CASSGLNYGYTF. The CDR3 DNA reads TGTGCCAGCAGTGGGCTAAACTATGGCTACACCTTC.

The rearrangement uses TRBV7-9 and TRBJ2-3; 7 bases align to TRBD2. CDR1 and CDR2 from the germline V gene are SEHNR and FQNEAQ (reference sequence). The CDR3 length is 15 residues. With 3 bases clipped from V and 5 bases from J, the junction kept 8 bases outside the gene matches. The CDR3 coding sequence is TGTGCCAGCAGCTTCCTAGCGGAAGAGGGAGATACGCAGTATTTT. Residues: CASSFLAEEGDTQYF. Drawing the rest from reference TRBV7-9 and TRBJ2-3, the complete variable domain is DTGVSQNPRHKITKRGQNVTFRCDPISEHNRLYWYRQTLGQGPEFLTYFQNEAQLEKSRLLSDRFSAERPKGSFSTLEIQRTEQGDSAMYLCASSFLAEEGDTQYFGPGTRLTVL.

This chain connects TRBV4-1 to TRBJ2-7, with 10 positions matching TRBD1. Looked up from germline, CDR1 is MGHRA and CDR2 is YSYEKL. CDR3 length: 16 residues. Trimming took 4 bases from V and 2 from J; bases not matched to a gene: 8. In DNA form, the CDR3 reads TGCGCCAGCAGCCCGAGTCTTGGGACAGGGGCCTACGAGCAGTACTTC. This gives the protein CASSPSLGTGAYEQYF.

The rearrangement joins TRBV10-2 to TRBJ2-2; the D gene is possibly TRBD2 (5 bases). Trimming took 2 bases from V and 3 from J, leaving 13 bases between them. The CDR3 is made up of 16 amino acids. Germline V gene lookup returns CDR1 WSHSY and CDR2 SAAADI. The CDR3 region has the DNA TGCGCCAGCAGTGAGCCCGGACTGGTTGACACCGGGGAGCTGTTTTTT. Protein sequence: CASSEPGLVDTGELFF.

The rearrangement links TRBV4-1 to TRBJ2-1; D is undetermined. Germline V gene lookup returns CDR1 MGHRA and CDR2 YSYEKL. The ends were cut back, 2 bases at V and 7 bases at J, with 6 bases in the middle. This CDR3 is 12 amino acids long. CDR3 nucleotides: TGCGCCAGCAGCCAAATGACTAATGAGCAGTTCTTC. Translation: CASSQMTNEQFF.

The rearrangement links TRBV6-5 to TRBJ2-5; D not resolved. V was pared by 0 bases and J by 5 bases, with 16 bases between. Per germline, CDR1 MNHEY and CDR2 SVGAGI. The CDR3 covers 16 residues. CDR3 protein: CASSYSMHPGEETQYF. The CDR3 DNA is TGTGCCAGCAGTTACTCCATGCACCCCGGAGAGGAGACCCAGTACTTC.

This clone is a singleton in its sample. V and J are TRBV5-1 and TRBJ2-3, with 10 bases that match TRBD2. Germline trimming cut 5 bases from V and 4 bases from J; bases unmatched to any gene: 7. This CDR3 comprises 15 residues. Germline V CDR1 and CDR2: SGHRS, YFSETQ. The CDR3 sequence is CASSSGTSESDTQYF. The DNA for the CDR3 is TGCGCCAGCAGTTCCGGGACTAGCGAGTCAGATACGCAGTATTTT.

This chain connects TRBV7-9 to TRBJ2-1; maybe TRBD1 (5 bases). Trimming pared 2 bases from V and 6 bases from J, leaving 8 bases between. Per germline, CDR1 SEHNR and CDR2 FQNEAQ (reference sequence). This CDR3 spans 13 amino acids. Here the CDR3 reads CASSLPGFNEQFF. Written as DNA, the CDR3 is TGTGCCAGCAGCTTACCAGGGTTCAATGAGCAGTTCTTC.

This chain joins TRBV2 and TRBJ2-6; TRBD2 matches 7 bases. The CDR3 contains 15 residues. Germline-derived CDR1 and CDR2 are SNHLY and FYNNEI. V lost 9 bases, J lost 2 bases, and 7 bases stayed unmatched. As DNA, the CDR3 is TGTGCCAGGTCACCCCGGGGGGCTGGGGCCAACGTCCTGACTTTC. Its protein product is CARSPRGAGANVLTF.

The chain joins TRBV2 to TRBJ2-2; weak D call: TRBD2 (6 bases). Germline V gives CDR1 SNHLY, CDR2 FYNNEI. V lost 6 bases and J lost 4, with 6 bases in between. This CDR3 has 12 amino acids. The CDR3 protein is CASREGTGELFF. The CDR3 nucleotides are TGTGCCAGCAGGGAGGGCACCGGGGAGCTGTTTTTT. The whole variable domain, remainder taken from reference TRBV2 and TRBJ2-2, is EPEVTQTPSHQVTQMGQEVILRCVPISNHLYFYWYRQILGQKVEFLVSFYNNEISEKSEIFDDQFSVERPDGSNFTLKIRSTKLEDSAMYFCASREGTGELFFGEGSRLTVL.

The gene calls are TRBV9 and TRBJ1-2; tentatively, D is TRBD1 (6 bases). The germline gives CDR1 SGDLS, CDR2 YYNGEE. The CDR3 is made up of 14 amino acids. With 0 bases removed from V and 4 bases from J, the gap between germline ends came to 10 bases. CDR3 loop: CASSVGAGAYGYTF. The CDR3 region has the DNA TGTGCCAGCAGCGTAGGGGCAGGGGCCTATGGCTACACCTTC.

DNA of the CDR3: TGTGCCAGCAGTTATGGGACAGGGTCGGGCGAGCAGTACTTC. It specifies CASSYGTGSGEQYF. The rearrangement uses TRBV27 and TRBJ2-7, with TRBD1 identical over 9 bases. Looked up from germline, CDR1 is MNHEY and CDR2 is SMNVEV (reference sequence). This CDR3 contains 14 residues. The junction had 7 bases not matched to a gene; V was cut back by 4 bases and J by 6 bases.

This chain connects TRBV29-1 to TRBJ2-1, with D uncertain. The CDR3 contains 13 residues. Germline assignment: CDR1 SQVTM and CDR2 ANQGSEA. V was clipped by 4 bases and J by 0 bases, with 7 bases between them. The CDR3 DNA sequence: TGCAGCGTTGGAATTAGCTCCTACAATGAGCAGTTCTTC. It is translated as CSVGISSYNEQFF.

The V gene is TRBV15, the J gene TRBJ1-5; D is ambiguous. The V gene's germline CDR1 is LNHNV and CDR2 YYDKDF (reference sequence). The V gene lost 2 bases and the J gene lost 2 bases, with 10 bases spanning the gap. This CDR3 region has 15 residues. The CDR3 reads CATSRSREGNQPQHF. The CDR3 DNA reads as TGTGCCACCAGCAGAAGCCGAGAGGGCAATCAGCCCCAGCATTTT.

A single count supports this clone. The gene calls are TRBV11-3 and TRBJ2-1; 11 bases are a match to TRBD2. This CDR3 spans 18 amino acids. Germline V lookup: CDR1 SGHNT, CDR2 YENEEA. The ends lost 0 bases at V and 2 bases at J; junction bases unmatched: 6. CDR3 nucleotides: TGTGCCAGCAGCTTAGACCCTCGACTAGCGGGGACCTACAATGAGCAGTTCTTC. It yields the protein CASSLDPRLAGTYNEQFF.

The chain has TRBV27 and TRBJ2-7; TRBD1 might be the D (6 bases). V dropped 5 bases and J dropped 0 bases, with 17 bases sitting between them. This CDR3 region has 16 residues. Germline V gives CDR1 MNHEY, CDR2 SMNVEV (reference sequence). This CDR3 reads CASSPLTNRASYEQYV. CDR3 sequence (DNA): TGTGCCAGCAGTCCCCTTACCAACAGGGCCTCCTACGAGCAGTACGTC.